The T cell receptor beta chain under discussion was sequenced for a study of PD-1 blockade in mismatch repair-deficient tumors (dated by TCRdb to 2017 to 2019). With regard to the full study: Between late 2013 and late 2016, 90 or so consecutive patients with about 11 mismatch repair-deficient cancer types, all previously treated and progressing, were enrolled in the trial. Tumor-associated T cell clones were tracked in the peripheral blood of patients responding to PD-1 blockade by deep sequencing of TCR CDR3 regions. The study at large found these results: After pembrolizumab, tumor-resident clones, which were often undetectable in blood before treatment, expanded rapidly and then contracted, generally ahead of radiologic responses.

For each enrolled patient, mismatch repair deficiency was established using either polymerase chain reaction or immunohistochemistry. A few patients who responded to pembrolizumab therapy underwent TCR sequencing. The phase II trial prospectively evaluated PD-1 blockade with pembrolizumab in advanced mismatch repair-deficient cancers, independent of tissue of origin. Peripheral blood T cell samples were gathered serially, both before PD-1 blockade started and at multiple time points afterward. Blood sampling times were reported as weeks after the first pembrolizumab dose. The method was the immunoSEQ multiplex PCR assay. As stored in TCRdb, this immuneACCESS dataset retains in-frame rearrangements with V and J assigned. A fraction of the clones does not appear; measured against another copy, unresolved V genes explain less than half of the discrepancy, and the remainder lacks a known reason. Recorded for this sample are about 130,000 clones; about 88% of them occurred a single time. The ten largest clones take up about an eighth of the sample.

As concerns this clone: Its target antigen remains unknown. The sample holds no much larger clone one base away, and base qualities are not on file.

Relative to germline, V is 4 bases shorter and J is 3 bases shorter, with 24 bases between their ends. The germline V gene gives CDR1 as MDHEN and CDR2 as SYDVKM. The CDR3 runs 18 amino acids, cysteine and phenylalanine included. Only the CDR3 DNA is retained, 54 bases long and in frame from the first base. The V and J segments used are TRBV28 and TRBJ1-2; TRBD1 is a weak D gene call, 6 bases matching. Source: peripheral blood, taken 72 weeks after starting pembrolizumab. This TCR was recovered from an adult with mismatch repair-deficient cancer. The CDR3 protein is CASSSDAPGGSHYYGYTF. The DNA reads as follows: TGTGCCAGCAGTTCCGACGCACCGGGGGGCAGTCACTACTATGGCTACACCTTC.